This T cell receptor (beta chain) was sequenced for a study of cytomegalovirus exposure and HLA in healthy donors. The V gene's germline CDR1 is SGHTA and CDR2 FQGNSA. The V gene lost 5 bases and the J gene lost 2 bases, with 15 bases spanning the gap. There are 15 residues in the CDR3. Study-wide results and limits: Evidence from a later analysis indicated that most CMV-associated TCR beta chains looked HLA-restricted. Analysis performed later showed TCR beta chains linked to HLA being more clonally expanded than equally common others.

It was with 60 Vbeta and 13 Jbeta primers that the PCR ran. Sequencing used immunoSEQ multiplex PCR; TCRdb keeps in-frame clones, though not all of them. The data show over 30,000 clones, around two thirds seen once. This clone has more than one count but fewer than ten. What it binds is not known. The source is a man aged 50 to 59 in good health and CMV-seropositive. Input material: PBMCs. J is TRBJ2-5 and V is TRBV7-2; D uncertain. This chain's CDR3 is CASSLSYRSQETQYF. The CDR3 DNA is TGTGCCAGCAGCCTAAGCTACAGAAGTCAAGAGACCCAGTACTTC.